These 32 T cell receptor beta chains originate from one sample sequenced in a study of blood T cell repertoires in COVID-19. Libraries were prepared by immunoSEQ multiplex PCR; TCRdb keeps only in-frame clonotypes and omits some of them. The sample carries under 450,000 clones, approximately 84% recorded once. The specimen sequenced was PBMCs or T cells enriched from blood (not recorded which). The receptors were gathered from a young woman who had recovered from COVID-19.

V is TRBV5-1 and J is TRBJ1-1; D uncertain. The CDR3 totals 14 residues. V was clipped by 4 bases and J by 4 bases, with 14 bases between them. The germline V gene has CDR1 SGHRS and CDR2 YFSETQ. In DNA, the CDR3 is TGCGCCAGCAGCCGCCTTTCCACGAGCACTGAAGCTTTCTTT. Translated: CASSRLSTSTEAFF.

The chain combines TRBV29-1 with TRBJ2-3; 9 bases are a match to TRBD2. CDR1 and CDR2 (germline): SQVTM, ANQGSEA. The CDR3 extends over 12 amino acids. V gave up 2 bases and J gave up 7 bases; unmatched junction bases: 1. CDR3 nucleotide sequence: TGCAGCGTTGAACCTAGCGGGAATACGCAGTATTTT. It yields the protein CSVEPSGNTQYF.

This chain uses TRBV5-6 with TRBJ1-2, with D maybe TRBD1 (6 bases). CDR1 and CDR2 (germline): SGHDT, YYEEEE. The CDR3 consists of 14 residues. Trimming removed 4 bases at V and 4 bases at J, with 14 bases between. The CDR3 DNA reads TGTGCCAGCAGCATCTACGGACAGATCTATGGCTACACCTTC. It is translated as CASSIYGQIYGYTF.

The chain uses TRBV2 and TRBJ1-6; no clear D. Germline V gene data show CDR1 as SNHLY and CDR2 as FYNNEI. V was pared by 3 bases and J by 0 bases, with 18 bases between. The length of the CDR3 is 19 residues. CDR3 DNA: TGTGCCAGCAGTGAGGGATCGGGATCTTGGAGCTCCTATAATTCACCCCTCCACTTT. This codes for CASSEGSGSWSSYNSPLHF.

The chain couples TRBV3-1 (or the pseudogene TRBV3-2) to TRBJ1-2, with TRBD1 matching over 8 bases. The J segment lost 4 bases and the V segment lost 3 bases, leaving 16 bases of the junction unmatched. The CDR3 consists of 18 residues. Per germline, CDR1 LGHDT and CDR2 YNNKEL (reference sequence). The CDR3 DNA reads as TGTGCCAGCAGCCACCTCCTCCACAGGGGGGAAGAGGGCTATGGCTACACCTTC. Amino acids: CASSHLLHRGEEGYGYTF.

The rearrangement uses TRBV28 and TRBJ2-1, with 9 bases lining up with TRBD1. This CDR3 is built from 18 residues. Germline lookup yields CDR1 MDHEN and CDR2 SYDVKM. J gave up 4 bases and V 5 bases, and 15 bases lay outside the gene matches. In nucleotides, the CDR3 is TGTGCCAGCAGTCTACGAGCGGGACAGGGTGGCTATTACAATGAGCAGTTCTTC. Protein product: CASSLRAGQGGYYNEQFF. The variable domain in full, completed from reference TRBV28 and TRBJ2-1, reads DVKVTQSSRYLVKRTGEKVFLECVQDMDHENMFWYRQDPGLGLRLIYFSYDVKMKEKGDIPEGYSVSREKKERFSLILESASTNQTSMYLCASSLRAGQGGYYNEQFFGPGTRLTVL.

The chain couples TRBV6-5 to TRBJ1-5; 8 positions agree with TRBD1. V shed 4 bases, J shed 3 bases, and the junction held 2 bases outside the gene matches. Germline-derived CDR1 and CDR2 are MNHEY and SVGAGI. The CDR3 has 14 amino acids. CDR3 DNA sequence: TGTGCCAGCAGTTCCAGGGGGCTCAATCAGCCCCAGCATTTT. It translates to CASSSRGLNQPQHF.

In regard to this clone: One end of the junction varies from germline; a read error may be responsible. This sequence joins TRBV6-1 and TRBJ1-5; maybe TRBD1 (5 bases). Germline loops: CDR1 MNHNS, CDR2 SASEGT. There are 14 residues in the CDR3. CDR3 residues: CASREVGGGGTQSF. The CDR3 coding sequence is TGTGCCAGCAGGGAAGTGGGGGGTGGGGGAACCCAGTCATTT.

The chain employs TRBV2 and TRBJ1-2; a possible D gene is TRBD1 (6 bases). This CDR3 is built from 12 residues. Germline V gene sequence: CDR1 SNHLY, CDR2 FYNNEI. Trimming pared 7 bases from V and 4 bases from J, leaving 10 bases between. CDR3 coding DNA: TGTGCCAGCACGCGACAGGCCTATGGCTACACCTTC. Its protein product is CASTRQAYGYTF.

This clone showed up just once. The V and J genes are TRBV5-1 and TRBJ2-3; 11 bases fit TRBD2. Germline trimming cut 7 bases from V and 3 bases from J; bases unmatched to any gene: 10. The germline CDR1 and CDR2 sequences are SGHRS and YFSETQ. This CDR3 has 16 residues. Here the CDR3 DNA reads TGCGCCAGCTCCCCGGGGACTAGCGGCCCGACAGATACGCAGTATTTT. Residues: CASSPGTSGPTDTQYF. The whole variable domain, filled in from reference TRBV5-1 and TRBJ2-3, reads KAGVTQTPRYLIKTRGQQVTLSCSPISGHRSVSWYQQTPGQGLQFLFEYFSETQRNKGNFPGRFSGRQFSNSRSEMNVSTLELGDSALYLCASSPGTSGPTDTQYFGPGTRLTVL.

This chain links TRBV7-9 with TRBJ2-1, with D unresolved. With 4 bases removed from V and 2 bases from J, the gap between germline ends came to 9 bases. In germline, CDR1 is SEHNR, CDR2 FQNEAQ (reference sequence). The CDR3 extends over 14 amino acids. CDR3 nucleotide sequence: TGTGCCAGCAGCTCCCTTGGGCCCTACAATGAGCAGTTCTTC. Protein: CASSSLGPYNEQFF. The variable domain in full, with the rest retrieved from reference TRBV7-9 and TRBJ2-1, is DTGVSQNPRHKITKRGQNVTFRCDPISEHNRLYWYRQTLGQGPEFLTYFQNEAQLEKSRLLSDRFSAERPKGSFSTLEIQRTEQGDSAMYLCASSSLGPYNEQFFGPGTRLTVL.

This chain connects TRBV7-8 to TRBJ1-4; a possible D gene is TRBD1 (5 bases). The CDR3 contains 13 residues. Per the germline V gene, CDR1 is SGHVS and CDR2 is FQNEAQ. V lost 2 bases, J lost 8 bases, and 9 bases lay in between. CDR3 loop: CASSLSGLEKLFF. CDR3 coding DNA: TGTGCCAGCAGCTTATCAGGGTTGGAAAAACTGTTTTTT.

J is TRBJ1-1 and V is TRBV7-3; tentative D call: TRBD1 (6 bases). CDR1 is SGHTA and CDR2 is FQGTGA in the germline V gene. This CDR3 contains 15 residues. V was trimmed by 5 bases and J by 2 bases, leaving 15 bases between them. The CDR3 spells CASSTRGFPNTEAFF. CDR3 in DNA: TGTGCCAGCAGCACCAGGGGTTTCCCTAACACTGAAGCTTTCTTT.

The genes are TRBV2 and TRBJ1-6; TRBD1 matches 9 bases. V dropped 7 bases and J dropped 7; count of bases not matched to a gene: 8. Per germline, CDR1 SNHLY and CDR2 FYNNEI. This CDR3 contains 15 residues. The CDR3 here is CASTSGGTGNSPLHF. As DNA, the CDR3 is TGTGCCAGCACCTCCGGGGGGACAGGGAATTCACCCCTCCACTTT.

CDR3 region: CASSIVRLSHSNQPQHF. CDR3 DNA sequence: TGTGCCAGTAGTATAGTCAGATTGTCCCATAGCAATCAGCCCCAGCATTTT. This chain joins TRBV19 and TRBJ1-5; no clear D. The V gene lost 1 base and the J gene lost 0 bases, with 13 bases spanning the gap. Germline CDR1 and CDR2: LNHDA and SQIVND (reference sequence). CDR3 length: 17 residues.

This clone was recorded a few times. The chain has TRBV3-1 (or the pseudogene TRBV3-2) and TRBJ2-7; D call uncertain. The CDR3 is made up of 14 amino acids. Germline V CDR1 and CDR2: LGHDT, YNNKEL (reference sequence). Trimming took off 0 bases at V and 3 bases at J, with 9 bases between the two ends. The CDR3 DNA follows: TGTGCCAGCAGCCAAGACGACAAAAGCTACGAGCAGTACTTC. Protein: CASSQDDKSYEQYF.

This clone has more than one count but fewer than ten. This chain connects TRBV12-5 to TRBJ1-5; 11 nucleotides match TRBD1. Germline V gives CDR1 LGHNT, CDR2 FRNRAP. The CDR3 loop spans 15 amino acids. J was trimmed by 7 bases and V by 0 bases; bases with no gene match: 2. CDR3 protein: CASGLVGTGGQPQHF. DNA of the CDR3: TGTGCTAGTGGTTTGGTCGGGACAGGGGGACAGCCCCAGCATTTT. Full variable domain (outside the CDR3, taken from reference TRBV12-5 and TRBJ1-5): DARVTQTPRHKVTEMGQEVTMRCQPILGHNTVFWYRQTMMQGLELLAYFRNRAPLDDSGMPKDRFSAEMPDATLATLKIQPSEPRDSAVYFCASGLVGTGGQPQHFGDGTRLSIL.

In the case of this clone: This sample includes further DNA sequences coding for the same CDR3. V and J are TRBV11-2 and TRBJ2-1; unclear D gene. V was cut by 3 bases and J by 6 bases, with 3 bases left in between. The CDR3 loop spans 11 amino acids. Germline V gene lookup returns CDR1 SGHAT and CDR2 FQNNGV. The CDR3 sequence: CASSFLNEQFF. In DNA, the CDR3 is TGTGCCAGCAGCTTTCTCAATGAGCAGTTCTTC.

With regard to this clone: Additional DNA sequences in this sample encode the identical CDR3. For the CDR3, the DNA is TGCGCCAGCAGCTTGGACAGGGCTAACACTGAAGCTTTCTTT. Its protein product is CASSLDRANTEAFF. The J gene is TRBJ1-1, the V gene TRBV5-1, with a tentative D call TRBD1 (6 bases). The V end was cut by 0 bases, the J end by 2 bases, with 8 bases between. CDR3 size: 14 residues. CDR1 and CDR2 (germline): SGHRS, YFSETQ.

This clone was counted only a few times. This chain links TRBV9 with TRBJ1-2; D gene ambiguous. This CDR3 contains 16 residues. Trimming removed 4 bases at V and 4 bases at J, with 20 bases between. The germline CDR1 and CDR2 sequences are SGDLS and YYNGEE. CDR3 amino acids: CASSPRHEPTLYGYTF. The DNA of the CDR3 is TGTGCCAGCAGCCCTCGACACGAACCGACCCTCTATGGCTACACCTTC.

This clone was counted between two and nine times. The genes are TRBV11-3 and TRBJ1-1; perhaps TRBD1 as D (6 bases). Germline V gene sequence: CDR1 SGHNT, CDR2 YENEEA. The CDR3 consists of 13 residues. The V end was cut by 5 bases, the J end by 3 bases, with 10 bases between. The chain's CDR3 is CASSPAGDTEAFF. The CDR3 DNA follows: TGTGCCAGCAGCCCCGCAGGGGACACTGAAGCTTTCTTT.

This chain connects TRBV6-1 to TRBJ1-2, with unresolved D. The CDR3 has 13 residues. Germline V gives CDR1 MNHNS, CDR2 SASEGT. V lost 0 bases, J lost 8 bases, and 10 bases lay in between. CDR3 DNA sequence: TGTGCCAGCAGTGAAGCCGGGAGGGTAGGCTACACCTTC. Its protein is CASSEAGRVGYTF.

The genes are TRBV5-8 and TRBJ2-1, with no clear D. Trimming shortened V by 5 bases and J by 3 bases, and 15 bases separated the two germline ends. This CDR3 is 15 amino acids long. The V gene's germline CDR1 is SGHTS and CDR2 YDEGEE. CDR3 region: CASSPQSRYYNEQFF. CDR3 in DNA: TGTGCCAGCAGTCCCCAAAGCCGCTACTACAATGAGCAGTTCTTC. The entire variable domain, with the rest obtained from reference TRBV5-8 and TRBJ2-1, is as follows: EAGVTQSPTHLIKTRGQQATLRCSPISGHTSVYWYQQALGLGLQFLLWYDEGEERNRGNFPPRFSGRQFPNYSSELNVNALELEDSALYLCASSPQSRYYNEQFFGPGTRLTVL.

V and J are TRBV20-1 and TRBJ2-2; 8 bases map to TRBD2. Unmatched junction bases numbered 7, after V lost 3 bases and J lost 1 base. Looked up from germline, CDR1 is DFQATT and CDR2 is SNEGSKA (reference sequence). The CDR3 sequence is 16 residues long. CDR3 in DNA: TGCAGTGCTAGTTCCCCCGGGGGGGTGAACACCGGGGAGCTGTTTTTT. This codes for CSASSPGGVNTGELFF.

The rearrangement joins TRBV7-2 to TRBJ2-5; 7 bases line up with TRBD1. The CDR3 has 15 amino acids. With 4 bases clipped from V and 2 bases from J, the junction kept 7 bases outside the gene matches. Germline CDR1 SGHTA, CDR2 FQGNSA. The CDR3 coding sequence is TGTGCCAGCAGCTACTCAAGGGGACAGCAAGAGACCCAGTACTTC. Protein sequence: CASSYSRGQQETQYF.

V usage is TRBV7-9 and J usage is TRBJ1-5; TRBD1 aligns across 9 bases. Germline V gives CDR1 SEHNR, CDR2 FQNEAQ (reference sequence). CDR3 length: 15 residues. J was trimmed by 7 bases and V by 6 bases; bases with no gene match: 10. Here the CDR3 reads CASRRKQGAEQPQHF. The CDR3 region has the DNA TGTGCCAGCAGACGGAAACAGGGGGCCGAACAGCCCCAGCATTTT.

The gene calls are TRBV9 and TRBJ1-1; D call uncertain. With 5 bases removed from V and 5 bases from J, the gap between germline ends came to 19 bases. The germline V gene has CDR1 SGDLS and CDR2 YYNGEE. The length of the CDR3 is 15 residues. The CDR3 loop is CASRKPRLEGTEAFF. The CDR3 DNA follows: TGTGCCAGCAGGAAACCACGTTTGGAGGGAACTGAAGCTTTCTTT.

The chain carries TRBV4-2 and TRBJ2-7, with 7 bases matching TRBD2. V lost 0 bases to trimming and J lost 1 base; unmatched junction nucleotides: 6. The germline V gene has CDR1 LGHNA and CDR2 YNFKEQ. The CDR3 contains 16 residues. CDR3 residues: CASSQEGGYGSYEQYF. CDR3 nucleotide sequence: TGTGCCAGCAGCCAAGAGGGAGGGTATGGGTCCTACGAGCAGTACTTC.

The chain combines TRBV28 with TRBJ1-4; D might be TRBD1 (5 bases). The CDR3 runs to 12 residues. Between the trimmed V and J ends, which lost 2 bases and 12 bases, there was a span of 10 bases. Germline CDR1 is MDHEN and CDR2 is SYDVKM. The CDR3 sequence: CASSLPREELFF. In DNA form, the CDR3 reads TGTGCCAGCAGTTTACCCAGGGAAGAACTGTTTTTT.

V is TRBV18 and J is TRBJ2-7, with TRBD1 identical over 7 bases. The V gene's germline CDR1 is KGHSH and CDR2 LQKENI. With V trimmed by 2 bases and J by 5 bases, 12 bases remained unmatched. The CDR3 extends over 16 amino acids. CDR3 in DNA: TGTGCCAGCTCACCAAACGACAGGGTCCTAACCAACGAGCAGTACTTC. Encoded protein: CASSPNDRVLTNEQYF.

This clone was found once. This chain connects TRBV7-9 to TRBJ2-1; D gene uncertain. The CDR3 consists of 10 residues. Trimming pared 8 bases from V and 8 bases from J, leaving 7 bases between. Germline-derived CDR1 and CDR2 are SEHNR and FQNEAQ (reference sequence). In DNA, the CDR3 is TGTGCCAGCGCAGGATATGAGCAGTTCTTC. Amino acid sequence: CASAGYEQFF.

In the case of this clone: This sample also contains other DNA sequences that code for the same CDR3. The gene calls are TRBV19 and TRBJ1-5; no definite D call. This CDR3 region has 14 residues. The germline CDR1 and CDR2 sequences are LNHDA and SQIVND (reference sequence). V was pared by 1 base and J by 0 bases, with 4 bases between. CDR3 residues: CASSIAVSNQPQHF. The CDR3 nucleotides read TGTGCCAGTAGTATAGCTGTTAGCAATCAGCCCCAGCATTTT.